Following are 27 T cell receptor beta chains from one sample sequenced in a study of CD8 T cells in Susac syndrome (dated by TCRdb to between 2018 and 2021). Receptor libraries were prepared by the immunoSEQ multiplex PCR assay. RNA was extracted with the RNeasy kit and roughly 0.45 to 1 ug was reverse transcribed using random hexamers. TCRdb reprocessing: public reads trimmed at Q25 with fastp, clones called with MiXCR, in-frame beta chains kept. Entries that share a CDR3 protein sequence are merged under the most common genes and DNA. This sample lists about 19,000 distinct CDR3 sequences; approximately 95% were detected once. More than 0.2% of the sample is in the top ten clones. Material: CD8+ T cells from PBMCs. These receptors were taken from a human donor in good health.

The V gene is TRBV7-2, the J gene TRBJ2-1; 8 nucleotides agree with TRBD2. The J segment lost 3 bases and the V segment lost 1 base, leaving 2 bases of the junction unmatched. CDR1 and CDR2 from the germline V gene are SGHTA and FQGNSA. This CDR3 comprises 15 residues. CDR3 sequence: CASSLEREIYNEQFF. The DNA for the CDR3 is TGTGCCAGCAGCTTAGAGCGGGAGATCTACAATGAGCAGTTCTTC. The variable domain in full, with the rest retrieved from reference TRBV7-2 and TRBJ2-1, is GAGVSQSPSNKVTEKGKDVELRCDPISGHTALYWYRQSLGQGLEFLIYFQGNSAPDKSGLPSDRFSAERTGGSVSTLTIQRTQQEDSAVYLCASSLEREIYNEQFFGPGTRLTVL.

V usage is TRBV27 and J usage is TRBJ2-7, with D possibly being TRBD1 (6 bases). This CDR3 contains 13 residues. Germline V lookup: CDR1 MNHEY, CDR2 SMNVEV (reference sequence). V was cut by 5 bases and J by 1 base, with 9 bases left in between. In DNA, the CDR3 is TGTGCCAGCAGTCGGGACAATTCCTACGAGCAGTACTTC. Translating it yields CASSRDNSYEQYF.

The chain combines TRBV29-1 with TRBJ2-5; D not resolved. Germline CDR1 is SQVTM and CDR2 is ANQGSEA. Trimming pared 2 bases from V and 10 bases from J, leaving 14 bases between. The CDR3 sequence is 12 residues long. Here the CDR3 reads CSVESSPNDQYF. Written as DNA, the CDR3 is TGCAGCGTTGAATCCAGTCCCAACGACCAGTACTTC.

The chain links TRBV28 to TRBJ2-7, with 9 bases lining up with TRBD2. This CDR3 contains 14 residues. The germline V gene encodes CDR1 MDHEN and CDR2 SYDVKM. The junction had 4 bases not matched to a gene; V was cut back by 4 bases and J by 3 bases. Written as DNA, the CDR3 is TGTGCCAGCAGTTCCCTAGCGGGGAACTACGAGCAGTACTTC. Amino acids: CASSSLAGNYEQYF.

The chain couples TRBV6-5 to TRBJ2-2; unclear D gene. With 0 bases removed from V and 10 bases from J, the gap between germline ends came to 6 bases. This CDR3 is 12 amino acids long. The germline V gene has CDR1 MNHEY and CDR2 SVGAGI. CDR3 nucleotides: TGTGCCAGCAGTTACTCGGCCGAGGAGCTGTTTTTT. It specifies CASSYSAEELFF.

The chain combines TRBV18 with TRBJ2-7; 8 bases line up with TRBD2. V gave up 6 bases and J gave up 2 bases; unmatched junction bases: 3. The CDR3 sequence is 13 residues long. Per germline, CDR1 KGHSH and CDR2 LQKENI. Here the CDR3 reads CASSKAGAYEQYF. DNA of the CDR3: TGTGCCAGCTCTAAAGCGGGAGCCTACGAGCAGTACTTC.

The chain has TRBV19 and TRBJ2-1; 14 bases are shared with TRBD2. The CDR3 loop spans 15 amino acids. Germline V gene lookup returns CDR1 LNHDA and CDR2 SQIVND (reference sequence). Germline trimming cut 5 bases from V and 9 bases from J; bases unmatched to any gene: 6. CDR3 residues: CASSPGTSGSVEQFF. The CDR3 coding sequence is TGTGCCAGTAGTCCCGGGACTAGCGGGAGTGTTGAGCAGTTCTTC.

The chain joins TRBV24-1 to TRBJ2-6; D is unclear. Germline assignment: CDR1 KGHDR and CDR2 SFDVKD. V was cut by 6 bases and J by 0 bases, with 11 bases left in between. This CDR3 is 16 amino acids long. For the CDR3, the DNA is TGTGCCACCAGTCCCGGCTCAAGCTCTGGGGCCAACGTCCTGACTTTC. Its translation is CATSPGSSSGANVLTF.

The rearrangement links TRBV29-1 to TRBJ2-7, with 12 bases aligning to TRBD2. Looked up from germline, CDR1 is SQVTM and CDR2 is ANQGSEA. V trimming: 4 bases; J trimming: 0 bases; junction bases outside the gene matches: 16. The CDR3 is 19 amino acids. The CDR3 nucleotides are TGCAGCGTTGCAGGGGAAGATGGACTAGCGGGGCCTTACTCCTACGAGCAGTACTTC. Protein sequence: CSVAGEDGLAGPYSYEQYF.

J is TRBJ1-2 and V is TRBV12-3 or TRBV12-4, with no clear D. Trimming pared 6 bases from V and 0 bases from J, leaving 8 bases between. The CDR3 is made up of 13 amino acids. The CDR3 region is CASSLESNYGYTF. CDR3 bases: TGTGCCAGCAGCCTCGAGTCTAACTATGGCTACACCTTC.

The J gene is TRBJ1-1, the V gene TRBV12-3 or TRBV12-4, with D unresolved. V was trimmed by 0 bases and J by 7 bases, leaving 6 bases between them. The CDR3 spans 12 residues. The CDR3 nucleotides are TGTGCCAGCAGTTTAGCCAGGCTTGAAGCTTTCTTT. Its translation is CASSLARLEAFF.

The CDR3 DNA sequence: TGTGCCAGCAGCTTACTTTGGGTCCCCCCAGGCTCCTACAATGAGCAGTTCTTC. This encodes CASSLLWVPPGSYNEQFF. V and J are TRBV7-2 and TRBJ2-1, with unresolved D. This CDR3 spans 18 amino acids. V was shortened by 2 bases and J by 0 bases, with 17 bases between the two germline ends. Per germline, CDR1 SGHTA and CDR2 FQGNSA.

This chain joins TRBV2 and TRBJ2-7; perhaps TRBD2 as D (6 bases). Germline V CDR1 and CDR2: SNHLY, FYNNEI. This CDR3 contains 11 residues. The V end lost 10 bases, the J end lost 2 bases, and 9 bases lay between the germline ends. In DNA, the CDR3 is TGTGCCACGCGGGGACCCTACGAGCAGTACTTC. It specifies CATRGPYEQYF.

The chain couples TRBV20-1 to TRBJ2-2; D is uncertain. Trimming removed 6 bases at V and 1 base at J, with 18 bases between. The V gene's germline CDR1 is DFQATT and CDR2 SNEGSKA (reference sequence). The CDR3 consists of 16 residues. CDR3 sequence (DNA): TGCAGTGCCCCGTTGAGACTGACCCTGAACACCGGGGAGCTGTTTTTT. Translating it yields CSAPLRLTLNTGELFF.

This chain connects TRBV30 to TRBJ1-1; D gene uncertain. Germline V gene data show CDR1 as GTSNPN and CDR2 as SVGIG (reference sequence). This CDR3 is 15 amino acids long. V was shortened by 6 bases and J by 1 base, with 18 bases between the two germline ends. The CDR3 DNA is TGTGCCTGTCGTGGCTGCGGACCCTGGAACACTGAAGCTTTCTTT. The encoded protein is CACRGCGPWNTEAFF.

The rearrangement links TRBV24-1 to TRBJ1-2; D remains ambiguous. The CDR3 is made up of 11 amino acids. The germline V gene encodes CDR1 KGHDR and CDR2 SFDVKD. Trimming stripped 5 bases from V and 4 bases from J, with 4 bases between. The CDR3 DNA follows: TGTGCCACCAGTGCCGGCTATGGCTACACCTTC. The encoded protein is CATSAGYGYTF.

V usage is TRBV12-3 or TRBV12-4 and J usage is TRBJ2-1; the D is unclear. V was pared by 0 bases and J by 14 bases, with 14 bases between. The CDR3 has 13 residues. CDR3: CASSLAFPHSEFF. The CDR3 DNA follows: TGTGCCAGCAGTTTAGCGTTCCCCCACAGTGAGTTCTTC.

The chain combines TRBV20-1 with TRBJ2-7; 14 bases agree with TRBD2. Germline CDR1 is DFQATT and CDR2 is SNEGSKA (reference sequence). With 6 bases clipped from V and 3 bases from J, the junction kept 4 bases outside the gene matches. This CDR3 comprises 14 residues. In DNA, the CDR3 is TGCAGTGCCGTGGGACTAGCGGGGGACTACGAGCAGTACGTC. Translated, it gives CSAVGLAGDYEQYV.

The chain is built from TRBV18 and TRBJ2-7; D is perhaps TRBD1 (6 bases). Germline lookup yields CDR1 KGHSH and CDR2 LQKENI. V was pared by 3 bases and J by 3 bases, with 15 bases between. The CDR3 consists of 15 residues. CDR3 protein: CASSPQGQRSYEQYF. The CDR3 coding sequence is TGTGCCAGCTCACCCCAGGGACAACGAAGCTACGAGCAGTACTTC.

This clonotype was recorded only once. This sequence joins TRBV23-1 and TRBJ2-1; 15 bases map to TRBD2. TRBV23-1 is an ORF for which the function is uncertain. The CDR3 is 18 residues long. The J segment lost 10 bases and the V segment lost 4 bases, leaving 14 bases of the junction unmatched. CDR3 coding DNA: TGCGCCAGCAGTCTTACGTGTTCACAGGGACTAGCGGGAGGCGAGCAGTTCTTC. It specifies CASSLTCSQGLAGGEQFF.

The chain recombines TRBV19 with TRBJ2-5, with no clear D. The CDR3 has 18 residues. Germline CDR1 LNHDA, CDR2 SQIVND (reference sequence). V was cut by 0 bases and J by 3 bases, with 20 bases left in between. The CDR3 DNA sequence: TGTGCCAGTAGTATAGATCTTGAGTCGCCCCAAACCGAAGAGACCCAGTACTTC. This translates into CASSIDLESPQTEETQYF.

The chain is built from TRBV28 and TRBJ2-7; 7 nucleotides match TRBD2. The CDR3 length is 14 residues. V dropped 8 bases and J dropped 5; count of bases not matched to a gene: 12. Germline lookup yields CDR1 MDHEN and CDR2 SYDVKM. The CDR3 bases are TGTGCCAGCGGCCTTCGGGGGGAAGGGGACGAGCAGTACTTC. Translating it yields CASGLRGEGDEQYF.

The chain carries TRBV27 and TRBJ1-1, with D tentatively TRBD1 (5 bases). V lost 3 bases and J 3 bases, leaving 8 bases between the germline ends. This CDR3 has 13 residues. Per the germline V gene, CDR1 is MNHEY and CDR2 is SMNVEV (reference sequence). The DNA of the CDR3 is TGTGCCAGCAGTTTGGGGCCTTACACTGAAGCTTTCTTT. Translating it yields CASSLGPYTEAFF.

This chain joins TRBV7-3 and TRBJ2-5; no reliable D call. V lost 0 bases to trimming and J lost 3 bases, with 11 bases between them. The CDR3 runs to 15 residues. In germline, CDR1 is SGHTA, CDR2 FQGTGA. CDR3 sequence: CASSLTRQTEETQYF. As DNA, the CDR3 is TGTGCCAGCAGCTTAACACGGCAGACGGAAGAGACCCAGTACTTC. The variable domain in full, with the rest retrieved from reference TRBV7-3 and TRBJ2-5, is GAGVSQTPSNKVTEKGKYVELRCDPISGHTALYWYRQSLGQGPEFLIYFQGTGAADDSGLPNDRFFAVRPEGSVSTLKIQRTERGDSAVYLCASSLTRQTEETQYFGPGTRLLVL.

The chain joins TRBV5-6 to TRBJ1-1; D unclear. Trimming cost V 1 base and J 1 base, with 8 bases left between them. CDR1 SGHDT and CDR2 YYEEEE come from the germline V gene. This CDR3 comprises 14 residues. The CDR3 DNA reads TGTGCCAGCAGCTTGCCCGAGTCGAACACTGAAGCTTTCTTT. Translating gives CASSLPESNTEAFF.

V is TRBV3-1 and J is TRBJ1-1; no reliable D call. The CDR3 totals 13 residues. CDR1 and CDR2 from the germline V gene are LGHDT and YNNKEL (reference sequence). The V gene lost 3 bases and the J gene lost 5 bases, with 10 bases spanning the gap. The CDR3 DNA sequence: TGTGCCAGCAGCCACGGAGGGATGACTGAAGCTTTCTTT. Translating gives CASSHGGMTEAFF. The full variable domain, rest sourced from reference TRBV3-1 and TRBJ1-1, is DTAVSQTPKYLVTQMGNDKSIKCEQNLGHDTMYWYKQDSKKFLKIMFSYNNKELIINETVPNRFSPKSPDKAHLNLHINSLELGDSAVYFCASSHGGMTEAFFGQGTRLTVV.

CDR3 sequence: CASGGGSYNEQFF. Here the CDR3 DNA reads TGTGCCAGCGGGGGGGGGAGCTACAATGAGCAGTTCTTC. The chain recombines TRBV27 with TRBJ2-1; 7 nucleotides agree with TRBD2. The CDR3 runs to 13 residues. V was clipped by 8 bases and J by 3 bases; unmatched bases: 4. CDR1 MNHEY and CDR2 SMNVEV come from the germline V gene (reference sequence).